The clone carrying this TCR beta chain came up many times. Its antigen is unknown. The entry originates in a study of T cells in Graves' hyperthyroidism and ophthalmopathy. The study, taken as a whole, reports: Researchers found most expanded thyroid clonotypes above 0.001 in blood as well.

Authors of the study amplified TCR beta CDR3 regions from RNA transcripts. The TCR CDR3 was amplified in a first-round RT-PCR using the HTBI primer set. A single record per CDR3 protein comes from TCRdb applying MiXCR to the multiplex PCR reads. The repertoire holds some 400,000 distinct CDR3 sequences, with approximately 13% as singletons. Sequenced material: blood. The sequence was obtained from a man aged 30 to 45 with Graves' hyperthyroidism that later progressed to Graves' ophthalmopathy.

CDR3 residues: CSASRASSSSGNTIYF. As DNA, the CDR3 is TGCAGTGCTAGTAGAGCCAGTTCGAGCTCTGGAAACACCATATATTTT. J is TRBJ1-3 and V is TRBV20-1; D remains ambiguous. V shed 3 bases and J shed 0 bases, with 15 bases lying between them. The CDR3 has 16 residues. Germline-derived CDR1 and CDR2 are DFQATT and SNEGSKA (reference sequence).